This T cell receptor beta chain was identified during a study of tumor and adjacent non-tumor tissue in lung cancer. Study-wide background: Aged about 30 to 76 years, patients included nine to ten men and 4 to 6 women with stage I to III disease.

Three rounds of nested PCR, following a modified ARM-PCR protocol, produced the TCRbeta library. TCRdb recomputed calls from the multiplex PCR reads with MiXCR, one row per CDR3 protein. The sample lists roughly 75,000 distinct CDR3 sequences; over 75% were seen once. On this clonotype itself: Its target is not known.

Study-wide results and caveats: Top 100 clones took a larger repertoire share in normal lung.

CDR1 is DFQATT, CDR2 SNEGSKA, per germline (reference sequence). The CDR3 covers 11 residues. The V end was cut by 8 bases, the J end by 2 bases, with 9 bases between. This sample's RNA came from whole unsorted tissue. Chemotherapy-naive patients with new lung cancer underwent thoracic surgery in China, August–late 2014. This sequence was found in a woman aged 45-65 years with non-small cell lung cancer. Material: lung tumor tissue. The chain recombines TRBV20-1 with TRBJ1-2; D gene ambiguous. The CDR3 DNA reads TGCAGTACATCGAAAAACTATGGCTACACCTTC. It translates to CSTSKNYGYTF.